A single sample gave rise to the 22 T cell receptor beta chains below, sequenced in a study of OX40 agonist ivuxolimab in advanced cancers. Assay: immunoSEQ multiplex PCR; the TCRdb copy retains only in-frame clones and omits some. The table records 25,000 to 30,000 clones, around 90% of them present only once. The sample in question was CD4+ or CD8+ T cells sorted from blood, obtained in a trial of the OX40 agonist ivuxolimab. The receptors stem from an adult with an advanced solid tumor such as melanoma, head and neck, liver or kidney cancer.

J is TRBJ1-4 and V is TRBV4-1; D is perhaps TRBD1 (6 bases). The CDR3 totals 15 residues. CDR1 and CDR2 from the germline V gene are MGHRA and YSYEKL. With 7 bases removed from V and 5 bases from J, the gap between germline ends came to 17 bases. CDR3 protein: CASTRRDIQNEKLFF. DNA of the CDR3: TGCGCCAGCACCCGAAGGGACATTCAAAATGAAAAACTGTTTTTT.

This chain uses TRBV6-1 with TRBJ1-4; possible D gene TRBD1, 6 bases. Trimming shortened V by 5 bases and J by 8 bases, and 18 bases separated the two germline ends. The CDR3 runs 15 residues. Looked up from germline, CDR1 is MNHNS and CDR2 is SASEGT. This CDR3 reads CASSTNSGGAEKLFF. The CDR3 nucleotides are TGTGCCAGCAGTACCAACAGCGGGGGCGCGGAAAAACTGTTTTTT.

In its sample, this clone was seen once. The rearrangement links TRBV5-1 to TRBJ2-6; perhaps TRBD2 as D (6 bases). Germline lookup yields CDR1 SGHRS and CDR2 YFSETQ. The CDR3 has 16 residues. V lost 3 bases, J lost 0 bases, and 10 bases lay in between. The CDR3 loop is CASSWDSYSGANVLTF. The DNA of the CDR3 is TGCGCCAGCAGCTGGGACTCTTACTCTGGGGCCAACGTCCTGACTTTC.

This chain connects TRBV11-2 to TRBJ2-5; D not certain. This CDR3 is built from 15 residues. The ends were cut back, 0 bases at V and 2 bases at J, with 10 bases in the middle. Germline CDR1 SGHAT, CDR2 FQNNGV. CDR3 in amino acids: CASSLDMALQETQYF. CDR3 in DNA: TGTGCCAGCAGCTTAGATATGGCTCTTCAAGAGACCCAGTACTTC.

The CDR3 is CASSYGFSYEQYF. In nucleotides, the CDR3 is TGTGCCAGCAGTTACGGGTTTTCCTACGAGCAGTACTTC. The gene calls are TRBV6-5 and TRBJ2-7, with no clear D. CDR1 and CDR2 from the germline V gene are MNHEY and SVGAGI. V lost 2 bases and J 1 base, leaving 6 bases between the germline ends. This CDR3 has 13 amino acids.

The chain recombines TRBV10-2 with TRBJ2-1, with D possibly being TRBD1 (5 bases). Germline values: CDR1 WSHSY, CDR2 SAAADI. This CDR3 is built from 13 residues. Trimming removed 6 bases at V and 8 bases at J, with 14 bases between. Here the CDR3 reads CASRLDIRYEQFF. CDR3 DNA sequence: TGCGCCAGCAGGCTGGACATTCGCTATGAGCAGTTCTTC.

The J gene is TRBJ2-5, the V gene TRBV5-5; 8 positions agree with TRBD1. The CDR3 is 16 amino acids. Trimming removed 3 bases from V and 1 base from J; junction bases left unmatched: 8. Germline V gene data show CDR1 as SGHKS and CDR2 as YYEKEE (reference sequence). CDR3 region: CASSSRTGRPQETQYF. The CDR3 DNA reads as TGTGCCAGCAGCTCTCGGACAGGGAGGCCCCAAGAGACCCAGTACTTC.

In the case of this clone: This likely stems from a read error, as it lies one base from a far larger clone. The CDR3 protein is CASSQGTSAKETQYF. As DNA, the CDR3 is TGTGCCAGCAGCCAAGGGACTAGCGCAAAAGAGACCCAGTACTTC. The V call is TRBV5-2, the J call TRBJ2-5; no DNA check was done on the table's D call, TRBD2. TRBV5-2 is noted as a pseudogene. The CDR3 is 15 amino acids.

The chain recombines TRBV6-5 with TRBJ1-1; possible D gene TRBD1, 5 bases. This CDR3 has 12 residues. The germline V gene has CDR1 MNHEY and CDR2 SVGAGI. Trimming took 7 bases from V and 3 from J, leaving 9 bases between them. The CDR3 nucleotides are TGTGCCAGCAAAGCAGGGTACACTGAAGCTTTCTTT. Translation gives CASKAGYTEAFF.

The chain is built from TRBV2 and TRBJ1-2; D call uncertain. The ends were cut back, 11 bases at V and 1 base at J, with 14 bases in the middle. The germline V gene has CDR1 SNHLY and CDR2 FYNNEI. The CDR3 has 13 amino acids. The CDR3 loop reads CAGPPRDNYGYTF. In DNA form, the CDR3 reads TGTGCCGGCCCCCCCCGGGATAACTATGGCTACACCTTC.

CDR3 in DNA: TGTGCCAGCACCAAGGCGGGACCTACTAATGAAAAACTGTTTTTT. Translating it yields CASTKAGPTNEKLFF. V and J are TRBV6-1 and TRBJ1-4; D might be TRBD1 (5 bases). The V gene lost 7 bases and the J gene lost 2 bases, with 14 bases spanning the gap. Looked up from germline, CDR1 is MNHNS and CDR2 is SASEGT. This CDR3 is 15 amino acids long.

The CDR3 region is CASSFTSQDRRRYEQYF. The CDR3 nucleotides are TGCGCCAGCAGCTTCACCTCTCAGGACAGACGACGCTACGAGCAGTACTTC. The gene calls are TRBV5-1 and TRBJ2-7; D possibly corresponds to TRBD1 (6 bases). Germline values: CDR1 SGHRS, CDR2 YFSETQ. V shed 2 bases and J shed 3 bases, with 21 bases lying between them. The CDR3 length is 17 residues.

The rearrangement links TRBV6-6 to TRBJ2-7; D gene uncertain. This CDR3 contains 13 residues. Germline V gene sequence: CDR1 MNHNY, CDR2 SVGAGI (reference sequence). V was cut by 2 bases and J by 0 bases, with 5 bases left in between. The CDR3 sequence is CASSYDFSYEQYF. As DNA, the CDR3 is TGTGCCAGCAGTTACGACTTCTCCTACGAGCAGTACTTC.

V usage is TRBV6-1 and J usage is TRBJ1-2, with TRBD1 matching over 9 bases. This CDR3 is 13 amino acids long. Per germline, CDR1 MNHNS and CDR2 SASEGT. J gave up 6 bases and V 8 bases, and 7 bases lay outside the gene matches. DNA of the CDR3: TGTGCCAGCGGAAAGGGACAGGGAGATGGCTACACCTTC. Its translation is CASGKGQGDGYTF.

This sequence joins TRBV2 and TRBJ1-3; 7 bases map to TRBD1. Trimming took 6 bases from V and 0 from J; bases not matched to a gene: 8. The CDR3 extends over 16 amino acids. The germline gives CDR1 SNHLY, CDR2 FYNNEI. Here the CDR3 DNA reads TGTGCCAGCAGAGCTCGGACAGGAAGCTCTGGAAACACCATATATTTT. This sequence encodes CASRARTGSSGNTIYF.

The chain employs TRBV4-2 and TRBJ2-3; 10 nucleotides match TRBD2. Per germline, CDR1 LGHNA and CDR2 YNFKEQ. CDR3 length: 18 amino acids. J was trimmed by 5 bases and V by 1 base; bases with no gene match: 12. CDR3 DNA: TGTGCCAGCAGCCAAGGGAGGCTAGCGGGGGTGGTAGGAGATACGCAGTATTTT. It codes for CASSQGRLAGVVGDTQYF.

The V call is TRBV29-1, the J call TRBJ2-7, with D perhaps given as TRBD1 or TRBD2 (5 bases each). CDR1 and CDR2 (germline): SQVTM, ANQGSEA. The length of the CDR3 is 15 residues. Here the CDR3 reads CSLGRKWGTHYEQYF. The CDR3 nucleotides read TGCAGTTTAGGGAGAAAATGGGGGACCCACTACGAGCAGTACTTC.

V is TRBV6-1 and J is TRBJ1-5; D not certain. V was pared by 4 bases and J by 7 bases, with 11 bases between. The CDR3 extends over 13 amino acids. Germline V gene data show CDR1 as MNHNS and CDR2 as SASEGT. CDR3 loop: CASSVRTDQPQHF. The CDR3 DNA is TGTGCCAGCAGTGTAAGGACCGACCAGCCCCAGCATTTT.

V usage is TRBV9 and J usage is TRBJ1-5; no clear D gene. V shed 0 bases and J shed 7 bases, with 8 bases lying between them. CDR1 is SGDLS, CDR2 YYNGEE, per germline. The CDR3 extends over 13 amino acids. The CDR3 DNA is TGTGCCAGCAGCGTAGTTCCCGGCCAGCCCCAGCATTTT. It encodes CASSVVPGQPQHF.

The chain is built from TRBV5-6 and TRBJ1-1, with 10 bases aligning to TRBD1. V shed 2 bases, J shed 7 bases, and the junction held 11 bases outside the gene matches. The germline CDR1 and CDR2 sequences are SGHDT and YYEEEE. This CDR3 is built from 16 residues. CDR3: CASSFLTGGVQGEAFF. For the CDR3, the DNA is TGTGCCAGCAGCTTCTTGACAGGGGGCGTTCAGGGTGAAGCTTTCTTT. Supplemented by reference TRBV5-6 and TRBJ1-1, the full variable domain reads DAGVTQSPTHLIKTRGQQVTLRCSPKSGHDTVSWYQQALGQGPQFIFQYYEEEERQRGNFPDRFSGHQFPNYSSELNVNALLLGDSALYLCASSFLTGGVQGEAFFGQGTRLTVV.

The chain combines TRBV2 with TRBJ2-4, with 8 nucleotides matching TRBD2. Germline V lookup: CDR1 SNHLY, CDR2 FYNNEI. Trimming cost V 8 bases and J 6 bases; bases outside gene matches: 12. The CDR3 is 15 residues long. CDR3 protein: CASPSLTSELNIQYF. Written as DNA, the CDR3 is TGTGCCAGCCCTTCTCTGACTAGCGAGTTAAACATTCAGTACTTC.

In its sample, this clone was seen once. This chain connects TRBV4-2 to TRBJ2-2; D gene uncertain. Germline CDR1 and CDR2: LGHNA and YNFKEQ. V gave up 2 bases and J gave up 4 bases, with 2 bases separating them. This CDR3 contains 12 residues. The CDR3 is CASSQPTGELFF. As DNA, the CDR3 is TGTGCCAGCAGCCAACCCACCGGGGAGCTGTTTTTT.